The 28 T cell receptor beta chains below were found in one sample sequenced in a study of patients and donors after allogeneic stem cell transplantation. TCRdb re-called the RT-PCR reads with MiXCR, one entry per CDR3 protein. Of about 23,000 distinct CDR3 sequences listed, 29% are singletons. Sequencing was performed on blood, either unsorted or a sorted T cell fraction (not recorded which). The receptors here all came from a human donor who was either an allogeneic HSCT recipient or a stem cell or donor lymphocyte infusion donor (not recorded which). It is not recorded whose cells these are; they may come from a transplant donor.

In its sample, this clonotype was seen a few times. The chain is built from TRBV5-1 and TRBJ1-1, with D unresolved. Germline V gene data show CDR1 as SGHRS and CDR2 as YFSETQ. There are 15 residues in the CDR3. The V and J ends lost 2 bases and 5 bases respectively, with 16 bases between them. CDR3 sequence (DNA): TGCGCCAGCAGCTTACGGACCACCCGTTGGACTGAAGCTTTCTTT. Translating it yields CASSLRTTRWTEAFF.

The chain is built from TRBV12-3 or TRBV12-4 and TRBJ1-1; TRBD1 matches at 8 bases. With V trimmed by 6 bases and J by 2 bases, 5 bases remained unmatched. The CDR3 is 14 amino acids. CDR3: CASSRQGSNTEAFF. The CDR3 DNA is TGTGCCAGCAGCCGACAGGGGAGCAACACTGAAGCTTTCTTT.

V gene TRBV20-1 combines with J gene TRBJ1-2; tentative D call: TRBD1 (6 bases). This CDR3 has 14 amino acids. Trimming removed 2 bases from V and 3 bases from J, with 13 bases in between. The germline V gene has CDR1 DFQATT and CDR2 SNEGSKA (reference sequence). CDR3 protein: CSARTQGRYYGYTF. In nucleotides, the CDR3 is TGCAGTGCTAGAACGCAGGGGAGGTACTATGGCTACACCTTC.

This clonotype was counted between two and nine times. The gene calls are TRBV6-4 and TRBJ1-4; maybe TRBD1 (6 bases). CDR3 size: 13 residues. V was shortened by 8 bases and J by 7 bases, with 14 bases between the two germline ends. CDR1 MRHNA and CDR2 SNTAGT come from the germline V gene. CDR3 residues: CASLQGFREKLFF. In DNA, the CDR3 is TGTGCCAGCCTACAGGGTTTCCGTGAAAAACTGTTTTTT.

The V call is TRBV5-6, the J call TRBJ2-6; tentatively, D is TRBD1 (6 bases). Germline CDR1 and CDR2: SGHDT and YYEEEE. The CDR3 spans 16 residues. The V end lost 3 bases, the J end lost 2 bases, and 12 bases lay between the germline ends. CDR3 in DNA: TGTGCCAGCAGCTCGCAACAGGGCCCTGGGGCCAACGTCCTGACTTTC. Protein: CASSSQQGPGANVLTF.

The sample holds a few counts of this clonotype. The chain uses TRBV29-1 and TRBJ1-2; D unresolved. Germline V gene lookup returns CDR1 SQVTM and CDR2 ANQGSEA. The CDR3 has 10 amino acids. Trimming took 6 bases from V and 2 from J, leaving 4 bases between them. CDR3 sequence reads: CSVENYGYTF. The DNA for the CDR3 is TGCAGCGTGGAAAACTATGGCTACACCTTC.

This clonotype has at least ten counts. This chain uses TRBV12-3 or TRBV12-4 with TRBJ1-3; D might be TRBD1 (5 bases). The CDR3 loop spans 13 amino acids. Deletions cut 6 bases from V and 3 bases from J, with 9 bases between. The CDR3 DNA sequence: TGTGCCAGCAGCGGGACTCTTGGAAACACCATATATTTT. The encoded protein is CASSGTLGNTIYF.

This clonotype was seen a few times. The CDR3: CASGLQNYGYTF. In nucleotides, the CDR3 is TGTGCCAGCGGACTTCAGAACTATGGCTACACCTTC. The J gene is TRBJ1-2, the V gene TRBV12-3 or TRBV12-4; no reliable D call. Trimming cost V 8 bases and J 2 bases, with 9 bases left between them. The CDR3 runs 12 residues.

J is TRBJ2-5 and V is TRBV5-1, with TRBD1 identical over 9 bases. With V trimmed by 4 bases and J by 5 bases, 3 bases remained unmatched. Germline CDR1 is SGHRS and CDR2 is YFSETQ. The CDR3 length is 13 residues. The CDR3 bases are TGCGCCAGCAGCAAGGACAGGGGTGAGACCCAGTACTTC. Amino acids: CASSKDRGETQYF.

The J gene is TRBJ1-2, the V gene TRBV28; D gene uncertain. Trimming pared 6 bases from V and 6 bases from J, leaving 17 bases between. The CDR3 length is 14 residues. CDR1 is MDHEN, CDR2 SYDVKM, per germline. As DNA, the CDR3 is TGTGCCAGCAGCCCCCCGGTAGGGCTGGATGGCTACACCTTC. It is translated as CASSPPVGLDGYTF.

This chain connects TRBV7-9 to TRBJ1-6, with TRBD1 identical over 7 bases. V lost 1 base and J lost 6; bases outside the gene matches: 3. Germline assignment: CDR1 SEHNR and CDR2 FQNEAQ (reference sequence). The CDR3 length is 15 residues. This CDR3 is CASSLGAGGNSPLHF. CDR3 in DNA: TGTGCCAGCAGCTTAGGGGCAGGGGGTAATTCACCCCTCCACTTT. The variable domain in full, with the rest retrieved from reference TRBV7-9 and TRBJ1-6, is DTGVSQNPRHKITKRGQNVTFRCDPISEHNRLYWYRQTLGQGPEFLTYFQNEAQLEKSRLLSDRFSAERPKGSFSTLEIQRTEQGDSAMYLCASSLGAGGNSPLHFGNGTRLTVT.

The CDR3 spells CASSFRESEKLFF. The DNA of the CDR3 is TGTGCCAGCAGCTTTCGGGAAAGTGAAAAACTGTTTTTT. The gene calls are TRBV7-9 and TRBJ1-4; D unclear. The germline V gene encodes CDR1 SEHNR and CDR2 FQNEAQ (reference sequence). Trimming removed 3 bases from V and 7 bases from J, with 9 bases in between. The CDR3 extends over 13 amino acids.

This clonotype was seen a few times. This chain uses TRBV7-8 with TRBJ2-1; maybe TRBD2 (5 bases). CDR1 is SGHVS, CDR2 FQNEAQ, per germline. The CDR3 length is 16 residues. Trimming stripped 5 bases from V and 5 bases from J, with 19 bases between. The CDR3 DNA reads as TGTGCCAGCAGCATGCCCCGCGGGCCGAGGGACAATGAGCAGTTCTTC. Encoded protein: CASSMPRGPRDNEQFF.

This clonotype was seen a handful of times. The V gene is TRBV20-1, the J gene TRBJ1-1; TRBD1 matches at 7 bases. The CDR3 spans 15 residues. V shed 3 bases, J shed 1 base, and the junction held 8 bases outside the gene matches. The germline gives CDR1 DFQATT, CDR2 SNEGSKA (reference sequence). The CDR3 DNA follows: TGCAGTGCTAGTGGACAGGATTCGGGGAACACTGAAGCTTTCTTT. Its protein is CSASGQDSGNTEAFF.

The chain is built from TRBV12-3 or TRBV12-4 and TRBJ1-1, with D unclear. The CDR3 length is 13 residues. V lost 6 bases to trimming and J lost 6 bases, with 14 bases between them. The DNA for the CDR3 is TGTGCCAGCAGCCCCGTCCTGGGCCCTGAAGCTTTCTTT. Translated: CASSPVLGPEAFF.

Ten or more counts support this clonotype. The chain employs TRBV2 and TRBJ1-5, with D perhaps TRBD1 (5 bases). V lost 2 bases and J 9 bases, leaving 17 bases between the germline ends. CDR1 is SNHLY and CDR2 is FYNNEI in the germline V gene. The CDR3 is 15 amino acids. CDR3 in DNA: TGTGCCAGCAGTGAACAGGGACTTCTAAGTTCGCCCCAGCATTTT. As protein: CASSEQGLLSSPQHF. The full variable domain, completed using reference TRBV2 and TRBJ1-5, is EPEVTQTPSHQVTQMGQEVILRCVPISNHLYFYWYRQILGQKVEFLVSFYNNEISEKSEIFDDQFSVERPDGSNFTLKIRSTKLEDSAMYFCASSEQGLLSSPQHFGDGTRLSIL.

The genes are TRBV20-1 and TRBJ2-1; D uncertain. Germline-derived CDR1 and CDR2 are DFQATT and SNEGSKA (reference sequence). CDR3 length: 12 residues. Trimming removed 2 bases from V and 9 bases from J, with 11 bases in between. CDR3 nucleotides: TGCAGTGCTAGACCTAGGATAGGTGAGCAGTTCTTC. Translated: CSARPRIGEQFF.

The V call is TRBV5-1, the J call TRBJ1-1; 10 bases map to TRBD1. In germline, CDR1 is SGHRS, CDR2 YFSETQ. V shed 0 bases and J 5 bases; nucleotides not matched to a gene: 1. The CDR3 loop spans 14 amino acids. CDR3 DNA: TGCGCCAGCAGCTTGGGACAGGGGGCAACTGAAGCTTTCTTT. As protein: CASSLGQGATEAFF.

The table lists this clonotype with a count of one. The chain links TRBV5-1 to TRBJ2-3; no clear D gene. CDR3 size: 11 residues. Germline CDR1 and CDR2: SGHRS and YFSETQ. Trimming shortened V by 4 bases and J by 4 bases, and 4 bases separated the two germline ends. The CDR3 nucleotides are TGCGCCAGCAGCCTAGCAGATACGCAGTATTTT. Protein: CASSLADTQYF. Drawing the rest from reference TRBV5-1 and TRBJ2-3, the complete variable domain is KAGVTQTPRYLIKTRGQQVTLSCSPISGHRSVSWYQQTPGQGLQFLFEYFSETQRNKGNFPGRFSGRQFSNSRSEMNVSTLELGDSALYLCASSLADTQYFGPGTRLTVL.

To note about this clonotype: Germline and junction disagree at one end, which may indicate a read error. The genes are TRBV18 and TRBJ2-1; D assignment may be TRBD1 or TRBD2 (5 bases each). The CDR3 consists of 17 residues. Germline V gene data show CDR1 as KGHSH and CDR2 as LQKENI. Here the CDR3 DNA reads TGTACCAGCTCCCCGCTTATCGGGGCGACGCGGAGAAATGAGCAGTTCTTC. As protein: CTSSPLIGATRRNEQFF.

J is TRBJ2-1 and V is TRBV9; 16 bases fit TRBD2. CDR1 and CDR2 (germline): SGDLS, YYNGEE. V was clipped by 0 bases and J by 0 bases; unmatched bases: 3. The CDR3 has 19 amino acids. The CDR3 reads CASSVEGLAGGRSYNEQFF. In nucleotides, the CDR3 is TGTGCCAGCAGCGTAGAGGGACTAGCGGGGGGGCGCTCCTACAATGAGCAGTTCTTC.

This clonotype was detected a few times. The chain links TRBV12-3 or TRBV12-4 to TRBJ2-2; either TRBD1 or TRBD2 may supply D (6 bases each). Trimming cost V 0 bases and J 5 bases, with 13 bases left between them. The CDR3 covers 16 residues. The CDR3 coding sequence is TGTGCCAGCAGTTTAGCGGGGGGCCCTGGGACCGGGGAGCTGTTTTTT. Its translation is CASSLAGGPGTGELFF.

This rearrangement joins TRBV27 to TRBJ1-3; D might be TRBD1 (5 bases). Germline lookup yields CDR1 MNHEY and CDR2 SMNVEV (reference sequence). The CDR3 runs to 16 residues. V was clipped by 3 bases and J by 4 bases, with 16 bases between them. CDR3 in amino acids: CASSFSGVGQGNTIYF. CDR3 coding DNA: TGTGCCAGCAGTTTCAGCGGGGTGGGGCAAGGAAACACCATATATTTT.

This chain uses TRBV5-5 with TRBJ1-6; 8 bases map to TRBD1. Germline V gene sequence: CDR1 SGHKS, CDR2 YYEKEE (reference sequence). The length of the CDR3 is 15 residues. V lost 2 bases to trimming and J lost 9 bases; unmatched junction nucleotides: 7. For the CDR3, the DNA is TGTGCCAGCAGCTTCAGTGACAGGGGAGGTTCACCCCTCCACTTT. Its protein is CASSFSDRGGSPLHF.

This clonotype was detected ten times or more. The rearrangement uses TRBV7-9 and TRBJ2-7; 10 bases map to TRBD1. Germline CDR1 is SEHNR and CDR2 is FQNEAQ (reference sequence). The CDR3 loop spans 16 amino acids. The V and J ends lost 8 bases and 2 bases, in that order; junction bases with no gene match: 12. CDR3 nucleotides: TGTGCCAGCGACGAGGCAGGGGGACAGGGGACCTACGAGCAGTACTTC. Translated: CASDEAGGQGTYEQYF.

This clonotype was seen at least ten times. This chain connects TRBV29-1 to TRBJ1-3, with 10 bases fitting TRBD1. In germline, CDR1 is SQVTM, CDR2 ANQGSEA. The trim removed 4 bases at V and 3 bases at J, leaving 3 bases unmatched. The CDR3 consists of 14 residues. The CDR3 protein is CSVGQGALGNTIYF. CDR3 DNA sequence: TGCAGCGTTGGACAGGGGGCGCTTGGAAACACCATATATTTT.

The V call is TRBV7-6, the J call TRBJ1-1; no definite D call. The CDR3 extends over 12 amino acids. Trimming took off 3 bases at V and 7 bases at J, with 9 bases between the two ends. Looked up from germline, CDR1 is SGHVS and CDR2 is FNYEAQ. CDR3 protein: CASSLRTGEAFF. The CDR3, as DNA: TGTGCCAGCAGCTTGCGGACTGGTGAAGCTTTCTTT.

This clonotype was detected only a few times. CDR3 loop: CSARGGGNTEAFF. The CDR3 nucleotides read TGCAGCGCCCGAGGGGGAGGGAACACTGAAGCTTTCTTT. The chain joins TRBV29-1 to TRBJ1-1, with D tentatively TRBD1 (6 bases). The V gene's germline CDR1 is SQVTM and CDR2 ANQGSEA. CDR3 length: 13 amino acids. Trimming shortened V by 7 bases and J by 1 base, and 13 bases separated the two germline ends.